This T cell receptor (beta chain) appears in the sequencing data of a study of blood T cells in healthy people across ages. Regarding the study as a whole: Across the age range, TCR beta diversity per million T cells fell in a roughly linear way. Long-lived donors exceeded aged donors in naive CD4+ cells and diversity.

A note on this clonotype: The antigen remains undetermined.

Sample-barcoded 5' priming and a J-beta primer mix drove a second PCR of about 7 to 11 cycles. From the 5' RACE reads, TCRdb called clonotypes with MiXCR, one entry per CDR3 protein. The data contain 1.5 million or so distinct CDR3 sequences, roughly 43% of them singletons. The study drew donors from healthy Caucasian individuals in Russia aged roughly 6 to 100. Trimming cost V 6 bases and J 6 bases; bases outside gene matches: 8. Germline V lookup: CDR1 MNHEY, CDR2 SMNVEV (reference sequence). CDR3 length: 14 residues. This receptor was identified in a woman aged 18-29 years in good health. The material sequenced was blood. This chain links TRBV27 with TRBJ1-5, with 7 bases that match TRBD1. The CDR3 nucleotides read TGTGCCAGCAGCTTTAGCGGGACAGCTCAGCCCCAGCATTTT. This gives the protein CASSFSGTAQPQHF.